This T cell receptor beta chain was profiled in a study of OX40 agonist ivuxolimab in advanced cancers. This CDR3 has 12 residues. V was trimmed by 5 bases and J by 7 bases, leaving 6 bases between them. CDR1 is MGHRA and CDR2 is YSYEKL in the germline V gene. Sequencing was performed with immunoSEQ multiplex PCR; in TCRdb, only in-frame clones are kept and a portion is missing. Of tens of thousands of clones listed, roughly 93% are singletons. This sample comprised CD4+ or CD8+ T cells sorted from blood, obtained in a trial of the OX40 agonist ivuxolimab. The TCR was taken from an adult with an advanced solid tumor such as melanoma, head and neck, liver or kidney cancer. The rearrangement uses TRBV4-1 and TRBJ1-6; unclear D gene. CDR3 amino acids: CASSARNSPLHF. The CDR3 bases are TGCGCCAGCAGCGCCAGGAATTCACCCCTCCACTTT.